Described below is a single T cell receptor (beta chain) sequence and its context. Its specificity is unknown. This CDR3 comprises 15 residues. V dropped 6 bases and J dropped 0; count of bases not matched to a gene: 6. Germline CDR1 and CDR2: SGHNT and YENEEA. TCRdb redid the calling of the 5' RACE reads with MiXCR, one entry per CDR3 protein. The sample has hundreds of thousands of distinct CDR3 sequences, less than 10% seen once. The record originates from a study of identical twins. Notes on the study in general: Invariant MAIT and iNKT cells could partly confound zero-insertion analyses.

The sample consisted of memory (CD45RO+) T cells sorted from blood. The rearrangement joins TRBV11-3 to TRBJ2-7, with 9 bases matching TRBD2. The TCR comes from a woman between 18 and 29 years old in good health. CDR3 amino acids: CASSQSGGLSYEQYF. As DNA, the CDR3 is TGTGCCAGCAGTCAAAGCGGGGGGCTCTCCTACGAGCAGTACTTC.